The rows below give T cell receptor beta chains drawn from one sample of a study of early T cells in non-severe SARS-CoV-2 infection. MiXCR, run by TCRdb on the 5' RACE reads, gives a single entry per CDR3 protein. Of roughly 120,000 distinct CDR3 sequences listed, 15% are singletons. Material for sequencing was whole blood. The receptors were sampled from an adult who was a healthcare worker with PCR-confirmed SARS-CoV-2 infection or an uninfected control (not recorded which). Both conserved end residues are part of each CDR3. The D gene is left open where the match is weak. Where a row states a size, it is once, few, many or the class of an expanded clone; other rows omit it.

d_gene	v_gene	j_gene	len	abundance	CDR3nt	CDR3aa
.	TRBV10-2	TRBJ1-4	14	few	TGCGCCAGCAGTGAGTCGAATCGGGATGGAAAACTGTTTTTT	CASSESNRDGKLFF
.	TRBV4-1	TRBJ2-7	15	few	TGCGCCAGCAGCCAAGAAGGGGGGCTAGCCTACGAGCAGTACTTC	CASSQEGGLAYEQYF
.	TRBV6-5	TRBJ2-3	14	.	TGTGCCAGCAGTACCGGACTTTCCACAGATACGCAGTATTTT	CASSTGLSTDTQYF
TRBD1	TRBV20-1	TRBJ2-5	13	.	TGCAGTGCTGCCAGGACAGGGCACGAGACCCAGTACTTC	CSAARTGHETQYF
.	TRBV25-1	TRBJ2-7	14	few	TGTGCCAGCAGTGCCTCAGGGGAACAGAACGAGCAGTACTTC	CASSASGEQNEQYF
.	TRBV19	TRBJ2-1	13	few	TGTGCCAGTAGTATTGGGACATACAATGAGCAGTTCTTC	CASSIGTYNEQFF
.	TRBV12-3/TRBV12-4	TRBJ2-1	11	few	TGTGCCAGCAGTTTCAGAGAAGAGCAGTTCTTC	CASSFREEQFF
TRBD1	TRBV9	TRBJ2-5	16	many	TGTGCCAGCAGCGCCGGGACAGGGGGCTCAGGGGAGACCCAGTACTTC	CASSAGTGGSGETQYF
.	TRBV29-1	TRBJ2-1	14	many	TGCAGCGTTGAACGGGAGAGCTCCTACAATGAGCAGTTCTTC	CSVERESSYNEQFF
.	TRBV6-5	TRBJ1-1	15	few	TGTGCCAGCAGTTATTCCGACATCTCGAGCACTGAAGCTTTCTTT	CASSYSDISSTEAFF
.	TRBV4-2	TRBJ1-6	16	.	TGTGCCAGCAGCCAGGAGTCGGGACCCAATAATTCACCCCTCCACTTT	CASSQESGPNNSPLHF
.	TRBV10-3	TRBJ1-6	15	.	TGTGCCATCAGTGACCCCGGACAAGATAATTCACCCCTCCACTTT	CAISDPGQDNSPLHF
.	TRBV7-9	TRBJ2-3	13	.	TGTGCCAGCAGCCTAGACCCGACGGATACGCAGTATTTT	CASSLDPTDTQYF
.	TRBV6-1	TRBJ1-3	14	many	TGTGCCAGCAGTGAGGGGAACCCTGGAAACATCATATATTTT	CASSEGNPGNIIYF
.	TRBV3-1	TRBJ1-1	12	few	TGTGCCAGCAGGGGAAGGGCCACTGAAGCTTTCTTT	CASRGRATEAFF
.	TRBV12-3/TRBV12-4	TRBJ1-1	13	few	TGTGCCAGCAGTTTATCGGAGAACACTGAAGCTTTCTTT	CASSLSENTEAFF
.	TRBV6-6	TRBJ1-5	15	.	TGTGCCAGCAGTTACCGAGGGGGGTCGAATCAGCCCCAGCATTTT	CASSYRGGSNQPQHF
.	TRBV12-3/TRBV12-4	TRBJ1-6	14	few	TGTGCCAGCAGTTTGGCAGGGAACAATTCACCCCTCCACTTT	CASSLAGNNSPLHF
TRBD1	TRBV7-9	TRBJ1-6	14	many	TGTGCCAGCAGCGAACAGGGGGGGAATTCACCCCTCCACTTT	CASSEQGGNSPLHF
TRBD1	TRBV5-1	TRBJ2-7	14	many	TGCGCCAGCAGCCTTGGACAGGGGGCCTACGAGCAGTACTTC	CASSLGQGAYEQYF
.	TRBV3-1	TRBJ1-2	12	.	TGTGCCAGCAGCCCCCGAGGGGGAGGCTACACCTTC	CASSPRGGGYTF
.	TRBV18	TRBJ2-5	13	.	TGTGCCAGCTCACCACAGGGATCCGAGACCCAGTACTTC	CASSPQGSETQYF
.	TRBV18	TRBJ2-1	15	few	TGTGCCAGCTCACCAAGGGGCCCCCCTTACAATGAGCAGTTCTTC	CASSPRGPPYNEQFF
.	TRBV12-3/TRBV12-4	TRBJ1-1	13	.	TGTGCCAGCAGTTTTGCAGCAAACACTGAAGCTTTCTTT	CASSFAANTEAFF
.	TRBV4-1	TRBJ1-1	14	.	TGCGCCAGCAGCCCCGGGCAGTCGAACACTGAAGCTTTCTTT	CASSPGQSNTEAFF
.	TRBV6-2/TRBV6-3	TRBJ1-1	14	.	TGTGCCAGCACAATCAGGGGTGAAAACACTGAAGCTTTCTTT	CASTIRGENTEAFF
.	TRBV9	TRBJ1-2	14	few	TGTGCCAGCAGCGTCACCTCCGAAAACTATGGCTACACCTTC	CASSVTSENYGYTF
TRBD1	TRBV30	TRBJ1-1	14	.	TGTGCCTGTGGGACAGGGGGCGCCGGCACTGAAGCTTTCTTT	CACGTGGAGTEAFF
TRBD1	TRBV10-1	TRBJ2-2	14	.	TGCGCCAGCAGCGCAGGGGGCAGGACCGGGGAGCTGTTTTTT	CASSAGGRTGELFF
.	TRBV30	TRBJ2-5	12	.	TGTGCCTGGAGTGTACTTCAAGAGACCCAGTACTTC	CAWSVLQETQYF
.	TRBV12-3/TRBV12-4	TRBJ1-2	13	.	TGTGCCAGCAGTTCTTCAAACCTCTATGGCTACACCTTC	CASSSSNLYGYTF
.	TRBV7-8	TRBJ2-7	16	many	TGTGCCAGCAGCTTAAGCCCAAGCCTCCCGTACTACGAGCAGTACTTC	CASSLSPSLPYYEQYF
TRBD1	TRBV23-1	TRBJ2-3	14	few	TGCGCCAGCAGTCAATCGGACAGGGCTGATACGCAGTATTTT	CASSQSDRADTQYF
.	TRBV11-2	TRBJ1-5	13	few	TGTGCCAGCAGCTTAGAATTGGGGCAGCCCCAGCATTTT	CASSLELGQPQHF
.	TRBV11-3	TRBJ2-3	13	few	TGTGCCAGAATCCCAGGGGACCCAGATACGCAGTATTTT	CARIPGDPDTQYF